This TCR beta chain was recovered during a study of beta chain features in type 1 diabetes. The wider study: Sorted cell examination encompassed approximately 98,000,000 cells across all samples. Study-wide results and limits: Among patients, naive, central memory and Treg TCRB repertoires appeared more similar than among healthy donors. The study found moderately but significantly shorter TCRB CDR3s in all four CD4+ subsets of Type 1 diabetes patients.

What was sequenced were expressed TCRB transcripts, since all of the isolated RNA had been reverse transcribed. Produced via immunoSEQ multiplex PCR; TCRdb's table is partial and in-frame only. Of roughly 53,000 clones in the sample, around 45% were seen once. Purity (above 95%) was reached by all sorted populations. This clone was recorded once. The antigen is unknown. The junction had 4 bases not matched to a gene; V was cut back by 8 bases and J by 9 bases. The CDR3 runs to 11 residues. The germline gives CDR1 MNHEY, CDR2 SVGAGI. This sequence joins TRBV6-5 and TRBJ2-7, with 10 positions matching TRBD2. The source is a young man with type 1 diabetes. Sequenced input: Tregs from blood. The CDR3 nucleotides read TGTGCCAGCGCACTAGCGGGAAGGCAGTACTTC. Amino acids: CASALAGRQYF.